The source of this T cell receptor (beta chain) is a study of CD8+ T cells in alopecia areata. Study-level results: Compared with normal scalp, lesional scalp had higher clonality and more expanded CD8+ clones.

The CDR3 has 14 amino acids. CDR1 is MNHEY and CDR2 is SVGAGI in the germline V gene. The germline V and J ends were trimmed by 0 bases and 3 bases, with 8 bases remaining between them. As to this clone: The antigen is not known.

Peripheral blood and lesional scalp punch biopsies came from alopecia areata patients. A FACSAria was used to sort CD4+ and CD8+ T cells. These cells came from PBMCs. In each case, RNA was isolated and then reverse transcribed into cDNA as the sequencing template. TCRdb's copy holds only in-frame clones and misses some; the assay was immunoSEQ multiplex PCR. The sample holds 65,000 to 75,000 clones; roughly half are singletons and the top ten take approximately 17%. The rearrangement links TRBV6-5 to TRBJ1-1; D remains ambiguous. The sequence was obtained from a human donor with alopecia areata. Sequencing was performed on CD8+ T cells sorted from blood, taken at week 0. Here the CDR3 reads CASSYSGDHTEAFF. DNA of the CDR3: TGTGCCAGCAGTTACTCAGGAGATCACACTGAAGCTTTCTTT.